This record concerns one TCR beta chain sequence. Its antigen is undetermined. CDR3 size: 14 residues. V lost 0 bases, J lost 6 bases, and 13 bases lay in between. CDR1 is SGHNT and CDR2 is YYREEE in the germline V gene (reference sequence). Quantitative barcoded 5'-RACE was used to prepare TCR beta libraries. TCRdb itself ran the 5' RACE reads through MiXCR, one entry per CDR3 protein. The data show 100,000 to 150,000 distinct CDR3 sequences, approximately 17% seen once. This sample is part of a study of CD8 T cells in ankylosing spondylitis. Findings of the study overall: Disease-linked clones displayed a CD8+ phenotype and appeared relatively rarely in peripheral blood. Prior work had noted some motif variants in reactive arthritis blood and synovial fluid. About 8 highly homologous variants formed a TCR beta motif that appeared characteristic of ankylosing spondylitis blood. The authors reported significant enrichment of disease-linked clones in matched ankylosing spondylitis synovial fluid.

The source is a male donor with ankylosing spondylitis. This chain uses TRBV5-4 with TRBJ2-7; the D gene is possibly TRBD1 (6 bases). The sample was blood, either unsorted or a sorted T cell fraction (not recorded which). CDR3 loop: CASSLGQGLGEQYF. CDR3 sequence (DNA): TGTGCCAGCAGCTTGGGGCAGGGGTTAGGCGAGCAGTACTTC.